The rows below give T cell receptor beta chains drawn from one sample of a study of identical twins. Each CDR3 protein gets one entry after TCRdb re-called the 5' RACE reads with MiXCR. The table has about 240,000 distinct CDR3 sequences, roughly 12% seen once. These same records also appear under a second study, on yellow fever vaccine responses in identical twins.

What was sequenced was memory (CD45RO+) T cells sorted from blood. The origin of the receptors is a woman younger than 35 in good health. Both conserved end residues are part of each CDR3. The order of the fields is V gene, D gene, J gene, clone size, CDR3 protein, CDR3 DNA. The D gene is left open where the match is weak. A row's size may be missing; if present it is once, few, many or a size class.

TRBV3-1	NA	TRBJ2-1	NA	CASSQANEQFF	TGTGCCAGCAGCCAAGCGAATGAGCAGTTCTTC
TRBV15	TRBD2	TRBJ2-5	NA	CATSRGVAGLQETQYF	TGTGCCACCAGCAGAGGCGTAGCGGGGCTACAAGAGACCCAGTACTTC
TRBV24-1	TRBD1	TRBJ2-7	NA	CATSDSRQGSYEQYF	TGTGCCACCAGTGACTCCCGACAGGGGAGCTACGAGCAGTACTTC
TRBV4-3	TRBD1	TRBJ2-2	NA	CASSRKAGAGGTGELFF	TGCGCCAGCAGCCGAAAGGCCGGGGCAGGGGGCACCGGGGAGCTGTTTTTC
TRBV7-2	TRBD2	TRBJ2-7	NA	CASSRLRGLADEQYF	TGTGCCAGCAGCCGTCTTCGGGGACTAGCGGACGAGCAGTACTTC
TRBV5-6	NA	TRBJ1-1	many	CASFLRAGINTEAFF	TGTGCCAGCTTCTTGAGGGCAGGGATAAACACTGAAGCTTTCTTT
TRBV12-3/TRBV12-4	TRBD1	TRBJ1-1	many	CASSRGGSGNTEAFF	TGTGCCAGCAGTCGAGGGGGCAGTGGAAACACTGAAGCTTTCTTT
TRBV20-1	TRBD1	TRBJ2-7	few	CSADPGTGGFYEQYF	TGCAGTGCTGACCCCGGGACAGGGGGCTTCTACGAGCAGTACTTC
TRBV5-1	NA	TRBJ2-3	NA	CASSLSFTVGSTDTQYF	TGCGCCAGCAGCTTGTCCTTTACAGTGGGAAGCACAGATACGCAGTATTTT
TRBV2	NA	TRBJ2-3	NA	CASSDDSTDTQYF	TGTGCCAGCAGTGATGACAGCACAGATACGCAGTATTTT
TRBV27	NA	TRBJ1-3	few	CASSPISISGVLSGNTIYF	TGTGCCAGCAGTCCGATATCGATCAGTGGAGTCCTCTCTGGAAACACCATATATTTT
TRBV9	NA	TRBJ2-3	many	CASSVDDPTDTQYF	TGTGCCAGCAGCGTAGACGATCCCACAGATACGCAGTATTTT
TRBV25-1	TRBD1	TRBJ2-7	few	CASRRQGDYEQYF	TGTGCCAGCCGAAGACAGGGGGACTACGAGCAGTACTTC
TRBV12-3/TRBV12-4	NA	TRBJ1-2	NA	CASSLGTGFYGYTF	TGTGCCAGCAGTTTAGGTACAGGTTTCTATGGCTACACCTTC
TRBV5-4	NA	TRBJ2-7	few	CASSLVQRSYEQYF	TGTGCCAGCAGCTTGGTACAGCGGAGTTACGAGCAGTACTTC
TRBV20-1	NA	TRBJ1-1	NA	CSARWGSTEAFF	TGCAGTGCTAGATGGGGGAGCACTGAAGCTTTCTTT
TRBV7-2	TRBD1	TRBJ1-2	NA	CASSLALTGLYGYTF	TGTGCCAGCAGCTTAGCTCTGACAGGGCTTTATGGCTACACCTTC
TRBV15	NA	TRBJ2-5	many	CATSRGKQGRETQYF	TGTGCCACCAGCAGGGGTAAACAGGGAAGAGAGACCCAGTACTTC
TRBV20-1	NA	TRBJ2-6	few	CSASKGPPSGANVLTF	TGCAGTGCCTCCAAGGGACCCCCGTCTGGGGCCAACGTCCTGACTTTC
TRBV29-1	TRBD2	TRBJ2-5	NA	CSVLTPGGRETQYF	TGCAGCGTCTTAACACCGGGGGGGAGGGAGACCCAGTACTTC
TRBV10-1	TRBD1	TRBJ2-1	NA	CASSRDSAYNEQFF	TGCGCCAGCAGCCGGGACAGCGCGTACAATGAGCAGTTCTTC
TRBV20-1	NA	TRBJ2-5	many	CSASTTRGQETQYF	TGCAGTGCTAGTACCACACGGGGCCAAGAGACCCAGTACTTC
TRBV19	TRBD2	TRBJ2-2	NA	CASNTNRGRLAGAPGELFF	TGTGCCAGTAACACGAACAGGGGAAGACTAGCGGGAGCCCCCGGGGAGCTGTTTTTT
TRBV6-5	TRBD1	TRBJ2-3	NA	CASSYRDRAGDTQYF	TGTGCCAGCAGTTATAGGGACAGGGCAGGAGATACGCAGTATTTT
TRBV7-9	NA	TRBJ2-2	many	CASSWGQGPPGELFF	TGTGCCAGCAGCTGGGGGCAGGGGCCACCCGGGGAGCTGTTTTTT
TRBV4-2	NA	TRBJ2-3	NA	CASSQFHSDSYDSTDTQYF	TGTGCCAGCAGCCAATTTCACTCTGACAGCTATGATAGCACAGATACGCAGTATTTT
TRBV19	NA	TRBJ2-7	few	CASSIMPSSSEQYF	TGTGCCAGTAGTATCATGCCTTCTTCTAGCGAGCAGTACTTC
TRBV10-3	NA	TRBJ1-6	NA	CAISQGNSPLHF	TGTGCCATCAGTCAGGGAAATTCACCCCTCCACTTT
TRBV18	NA	TRBJ1-2	NA	CASSPPGTPYGYTF	TGTGCCAGCTCACCACCGGGGACACCTTATGGCTACACCTTC
TRBV11-2	NA	TRBJ2-1	few	CASELTAGYNEQFF	TGTGCCAGCGAATTGACAGCCGGCTACAATGAGCAGTTCTTC
TRBV7-2	NA	TRBJ2-3	few	CASSLVVRSTDTQYF	TGTGCCAGCAGCTTAGTTGTCAGGAGCACAGATACGCAGTATTTT
TRBV7-8	NA	TRBJ1-1	NA	CASSFPMGQANTEAFF	TGTGCCAGCAGCTTCCCCATGGGGCAGGCCAACACTGAAGCTTTCTTT
TRBV12-3/TRBV12-4	NA	TRBJ1-5	many	CASSLGQGAQPQHF	TGTGCCAGCAGTTTAGGGCAGGGAGCTCAGCCCCAGCATTTT
TRBV12-3/TRBV12-4	TRBD2	TRBJ2-5	NA	CASSPQAGLPYQETQYF	TGTGCCAGCAGTCCTCAAGCGGGACTACCGTACCAAGAGACCCAGTACTTC
TRBV3-1	TRBD2	TRBJ2-3	NA	CASRNDVIGGGTDTQYF	TGTGCCAGCAGGAACGATGTTATTGGGGGGGGAACAGATACGCAGTATTTT
TRBV2	TRBD1	TRBJ2-1	NA	CASSEGDRGHEQFF	TGTGCCAGCAGTGAAGGGGACAGGGGACATGAGCAGTTCTTC
TRBV3-1	TRBD2	TRBJ2-1	NA	CASSQGTSGRGEQFF	TGTGCCAGCAGCCAAGGTACTAGCGGTCGGGGAGAGCAGTTCTTC
TRBV3-1	NA	TRBJ1-1	many	CASSQGALNTEAFF	TGTGCCAGCAGCCAAGGGGCACTGAACACTGAAGCTTTCTTT